This passage covers 9 T cell receptor beta chains from one sample sequenced in a study of blood T cells in healthy people across ages. A second PCR of 7 to 11 cycles used a sample-barcoded 5' primer and a J-beta primer mix. Each CDR3 protein gets one entry after TCRdb re-called the 5' RACE reads with MiXCR. The table lists about 640,000 distinct CDR3 sequences, 25% to 35% of them singletons. The sequenced sample consisted of blood. Receptors were obtained from a woman of 80 years or more in good health.

This clonotype was detected many times. V gene TRBV9 combines with J gene TRBJ2-7; no reliable D call. The CDR3 has 15 residues. Germline CDR1 and CDR2: SGDLS and YYNGEE. The ends were cut back, 0 bases at V and 2 bases at J, with 12 bases in the middle. CDR3 in DNA: TGTGCCAGCAGCGTAGCCTCAGGACGGACCTACGAGCAGTACTTC. This sequence encodes CASSVASGRTYEQYF. Using reference TRBV9 and TRBJ2-7 for the parts outside the CDR3, the full variable domain is DSGVTQTPKHLITATGQRVTLRCSPRSGDLSVYWYQQSLDQGLQFLIQYYNGEERAKGNILERFSAQQFPDLHSELNLSSLELGDSALYFCASSVASGRTYEQYFGPGTRLTVT.

The chain has TRBV5-1 and TRBJ1-1; a possible D gene is TRBD1 (5 bases). From germline, CDR1 is SGHRS and CDR2 YFSETQ. V lost 1 base to trimming and J lost 5 bases, with 12 bases between them. The CDR3 consists of 14 residues. CDR3 sequence: CASSLSGGLTEAFF. CDR3 coding DNA: TGCGCCAGCAGCTTGTCGGGGGGGTTAACTGAAGCTTTCTTT.

The sample holds many counts of this clonotype. This chain uses TRBV5-1 with TRBJ2-3, with TRBD2 identical over 9 bases. CDR3 length equals 19 residues. The V and J ends lost 4 bases and 1 base, in that order; junction bases with no gene match: 16. Germline-derived CDR1 and CDR2 are SGHRS and YFSETQ. DNA for the CDR3: TGCGCCAGCAGCCACCAGAGTTGGCGGGGGGGCGCCGGCACAGATACGCAGTATTTT. Amino acids: CASSHQSWRGGAGTDTQYF.

This clonotype has at least ten counts. This chain links TRBV7-2 with TRBJ2-5; the D gene is possibly TRBD2 (5 bases). This CDR3 has 15 amino acids. Deletions cut 0 bases from V and 4 bases from J, with 12 bases between. Germline V gene sequence: CDR1 SGHTA, CDR2 FQGNSA. The DNA of the CDR3 is TGTGCCAGCAGCTTAGCGGGAAGAGGGAGAGAGACCCAGTACTTC. Translated: CASSLAGRGRETQYF.

Many counts were recorded for this clonotype. The chain carries TRBV7-3 and TRBJ2-3, with TRBD2 matching over 9 bases. Germline V gene lookup returns CDR1 SGHTA and CDR2 FQGTGA. This CDR3 spans 15 amino acids. V trimming: 3 bases; J trimming: 4 bases; junction bases outside the gene matches: 5. The CDR3 here is CASSFSGGGADTQYF. Here the CDR3 DNA reads TGTGCCAGCAGCTTTAGCGGGGGCGGCGCAGATACGCAGTATTTT.

The rearrangement uses TRBV6-1 and TRBJ1-2, with no clear D. This CDR3 contains 14 residues. Trimming pared 3 bases from V and 1 base from J, leaving 9 bases between. The V gene's germline CDR1 is MNHNS and CDR2 SASEGT. This CDR3 is CASSERVRNYGYTF. In DNA, the CDR3 is TGTGCCAGCAGTGAGAGAGTACGTAACTATGGCTACACCTTC.

On this clonotype itself: This may be a read error: a much more frequent sequence differs by one nucleotide. The chain couples TRBV15 to TRBJ2-1, with TRBD1 matching over 10 bases. This CDR3 is 14 amino acids long. CDR1 LNHNV and CDR2 YYDKDF come from the germline V gene (reference sequence). The CDR3 spells CTTGRDRGFHEQFF. In nucleotides, the CDR3 is TGTACCACCGGCCGGGACAGGGGATTCCATGAGCAGTTCTTC.

This clonotype was counted a few times. A single base separates this from a much larger clone, so it may be a read error. The rearrangement uses TRBV15 and TRBJ1-5; D unclear. CDR1 is LNHNV and CDR2 is YYDKDF in the germline V gene (reference sequence). This CDR3 contains 13 residues. In DNA form, the CDR3 reads TGTGCCGCCAGCAGAGATCGACTAAAGCCCCAGCATTTT. This gives the protein CAASRDRLKPQHF.

This clonotype showed up many times. This rearrangement joins TRBV7-2 to TRBJ1-2; tentative D call: TRBD1 (5 bases). V lost 5 bases and J lost 4, with 11 bases in between. Germline CDR1 SGHTA, CDR2 FQGNSA. This CDR3 region has 13 residues. In DNA, the CDR3 is TGTGCCAGCAGCGGTGACAGATTCTATGGCTACACCTTC. This gives the protein CASSGDRFYGYTF.